These 22 T cell receptor beta chains share one sample of origin, sequenced in a study of CD8 T cells in ankylosing spondylitis. MiXCR, applied by TCRdb to the 5' RACE reads, yields one record per CDR3 protein. The repertoire consists of just under 350,000 distinct CDR3 sequences, with about 15% occurring once and the leading ten covering approximately 1%. The specimen sequenced was blood, either unsorted or a sorted T cell fraction (not recorded which). Receptors were obtained from a male donor with ankylosing spondylitis or in good health (not recorded which).

This clonotype was detected only a few times. CDR3 protein: CASSLTTGSAAPLHF. The CDR3 DNA follows: TGCGCCAGCAGCTTGACCACAGGGTCGGCGGCACCCCTCCACTTT. This chain links TRBV5-1 with TRBJ1-6, with D possibly being TRBD1 (6 bases). Looked up from germline, CDR1 is SGHRS and CDR2 is YFSETQ. The V end lost 1 base, the J end lost 11 bases, and 16 bases lay between the germline ends. CDR3 length: 15 residues.

This clonotype was found many times. At one boundary the junction diverges from the germline segment, which might be a read error. The gene calls are TRBV5-1 and TRBJ2-7, with D perhaps assigned TRBD1 or TRBD2 (5 bases each). This CDR3 has 13 amino acids. The germline gives CDR1 SGHRS, CDR2 YFSETQ. CDR3 bases: TGTGCCAGCAGCCCCGGGACGGTCTACGAGCAGTACTTC. Protein product: CASSPGTVYEQYF.

This clonotype was seen only a few times. The gene calls are TRBV11-2 and TRBJ2-3, with a possible D match to TRBD2 (5 bases). Germline lookup yields CDR1 SGHAT and CDR2 FQNNGV. The CDR3 spans 16 residues. Trimming took off 4 bases at V and 2 bases at J, with 16 bases between the two ends. CDR3 sequence reads: CASSSLKRTDTDTQYF. In nucleotides, the CDR3 is TGTGCCAGCAGCTCACTAAAACGGACTGACACAGATACGCAGTATTTT.

The chain has TRBV5-1 and TRBJ2-1; 8 bases match TRBD2. The CDR3 has 15 amino acids. The trim removed 1 base at V and 2 bases at J, leaving 2 bases unmatched. Germline V gene sequence: CDR1 SGHRS, CDR2 YFSETQ. For the CDR3, the DNA is TGCGCCAGCAGCTTGACCGGGGGGGCCTACAATGAGCAGTTCTTC. This encodes CASSLTGGAYNEQFF.

The chain links TRBV5-5 to TRBJ2-1, with a weak D call TRBD1 (6 bases). Germline values: CDR1 SGHKS, CDR2 YYEKEE (reference sequence). Trimming cost V 3 bases and J 0 bases, with 13 bases left between them. The CDR3 spans 16 residues. The CDR3 DNA reads as TGTGCCAGCAGCTCGAGGACAGCTAGCTCCTACAATGAGCAGTTCTTC. This codes for CASSSRTASSYNEQFF.

This chain uses TRBV4-1 with TRBJ2-2; weak D call: TRBD1 (5 bases). The ends were cut back, 1 base at V and 1 base at J, with 10 bases in the middle. This CDR3 comprises 16 residues. Germline CDR1 reads MGHRA; CDR2 reads YSYEKL. The CDR3 nucleotides read TGCGCCAGCAGCCAAGTAGGGCAGGGGAACACCGGGGAGCTGTTTTTT. Its protein product is CASSQVGQGNTGELFF.

This chain links TRBV6-5 with TRBJ2-2, with TRBD1 matching 11 bases. The CDR3 runs to 16 residues. The ends lost 0 bases at V and 7 bases at J; junction bases unmatched: 4. Germline-derived CDR1 and CDR2 are MNHEY and SVGAGI. In DNA, the CDR3 is TGTGCCAGCAGTTACTCAGGGACAGGGGGAAACGGGGAGCTGTTTTTT. Protein sequence: CASSYSGTGGNGELFF.

This rearrangement joins TRBV5-1 to TRBJ2-2, with a possible D match to TRBD2 (6 bases). CDR3 length equals 18 residues. Germline loops: CDR1 SGHRS, CDR2 YFSETQ. Trimming left V 0 bases short and J 5 bases short, with 20 bases between. The CDR3 spells CASSLVGGDPRGTGELFF. CDR3 DNA: TGCGCCAGCAGCTTGGTAGGAGGGGATCCTCGAGGTACCGGGGAGCTGTTTTTT.

The V call is TRBV12-3 or TRBV12-4, the J call TRBJ2-7; 11 nucleotides match TRBD1. The V segment lost 7 bases and the J segment 4 bases; nucleotides outside the gene matches: 6. The CDR3 consists of 14 residues. The CDR3 loop reads CASTLGQGAYEQYF. CDR3 coding DNA: TGTGCCAGCACCCTTGGACAGGGGGCATACGAGCAGTACTTC.

Ten or more counts support this clonotype. The chain combines TRBV20-1 with TRBJ1-5; 8 bases agree with TRBD1. The junction had 9 bases not matched to a gene; V was cut back by 6 bases and J by 2 bases. Looked up from germline, CDR1 is DFQATT and CDR2 is SNEGSKA (reference sequence). The CDR3 extends over 15 amino acids. The CDR3 loop reads CSAPSTGARNQPQHF. CDR3 DNA sequence: TGCAGTGCCCCATCGACAGGGGCTCGCAATCAGCCCCAGCATTTT.

The chain couples TRBV30 to TRBJ2-7; 11 bases match TRBD1. The trim removed 5 bases at V and 6 bases at J, leaving 3 bases unmatched. The CDR3 spans 12 residues. CDR1 GTSNPN and CDR2 SVGIG come from the germline V gene (reference sequence). CDR3 sequence (DNA): TGTGCCTGGGGGACAGGGGGAAGCGAGCAGTACTTC. Translation: CAWGTGGSEQYF. Full variable domain (remainder filled in from reference TRBV30 and TRBJ2-7): SQTIHQWPATLVQPVGSPLSLECTVEGTSNPNLYWYRQAAGRGLQLLFYSVGIGQISSEVPQNLSASRPQDRQFILSSKKLLLSDSGFYLCAWGTGGSEQYFGPGTRLTVT.

V is TRBV29-1 and J is TRBJ2-3; D remains ambiguous. V lost 6 bases to trimming and J lost 0 bases, with 10 bases between them. Germline V lookup: CDR1 SQVTM, CDR2 ANQGSEA. This CDR3 contains 13 residues. CDR3 nucleotides: TGCAGCGTCCGTTACAGTAGCACAGATACGCAGTATTTT. Residues: CSVRYSSTDTQYF.

This clonotype was picked up one time. The J gene is TRBJ1-1, the V gene TRBV9; D gene uncertain. The ends were cut back, 4 bases at V and 10 bases at J, with 11 bases in the middle. The CDR3 covers 11 residues. The germline V gene encodes CDR1 SGDLS and CDR2 YYNGEE. The CDR3 is CASSPDVAAFF. CDR3 in DNA: TGTGCCAGCAGCCCAGATGTGGCAGCTTTCTTT.

This clonotype occurred a few times. The chain couples TRBV5-1 to TRBJ2-7; 8 bases line up with TRBD1. V lost 0 bases and J lost 4; bases outside the gene matches: 6. Germline V gene lookup returns CDR1 SGHRS and CDR2 YFSETQ. The length of the CDR3 is 15 residues. This CDR3 is CASSLEAGGKYEQYF. CDR3 in DNA: TGCGCCAGCAGCTTGGAGGCAGGGGGCAAGTACGAGCAGTACTTC.

The chain combines TRBV20-1 with TRBJ2-1; D might be TRBD2 (6 bases). The germline V and J ends were trimmed by 6 bases and 0 bases, with 15 bases remaining between them. Germline values: CDR1 DFQATT, CDR2 SNEGSKA (reference sequence). The CDR3 is 15 amino acids. The CDR3 protein is CSAARDFSSYNEQFF. The CDR3 DNA sequence: TGCAGTGCAGCCCGGGACTTCTCCTCCTACAATGAGCAGTTCTTC.

This clonotype has more than one count but fewer than ten. V gene TRBV7-9 combines with J gene TRBJ1-1; the match to TRBD1 covers 7 bases. Germline V gene lookup returns CDR1 SEHNR and CDR2 FQNEAQ (reference sequence). The ends lost 3 bases at V and 2 bases at J; junction bases unmatched: 6. The CDR3 length is 15 residues. CDR3 bases: TGTGCCAGCAGCTTTGGAGGGGGCGTTAACACTGAAGCTTTCTTT. It translates to CASSFGGGVNTEAFF.

The chain links TRBV11-2 to TRBJ1-2; 7 nucleotides agree with TRBD1. Germline V CDR1 and CDR2: SGHAT, FQNNGV. The CDR3 is 15 residues long. Trimming took 5 bases from V and 2 from J; bases not matched to a gene: 8. CDR3 coding DNA: TGTGCCAGCAGCACCGCAGGGGGGGCCAACTATGGCTACACCTTC. This translates into CASSTAGGANYGYTF.

This clonotype was recorded a few times. The rearrangement joins TRBV2 to TRBJ2-3, with 8 bases aligning to TRBD1. V shed 6 bases and J 0 bases; nucleotides not matched to a gene: 5. Looked up from germline, CDR1 is SNHLY and CDR2 is FYNNEI. The CDR3 is 15 amino acids. The chain's CDR3 is CASRANRGSTDTQYF. CDR3 nucleotides: TGTGCCAGCAGAGCCAACAGGGGGAGCACAGATACGCAGTATTTT. The full variable domain, in which reference TRBV2 and TRBJ2-3 provide the parts outside the CDR3, is EPEVTQTPSHQVTQMGQEVILRCVPISNHLYFYWYRQILGQKVEFLVSFYNNEISEKSEIFDDQFSVERPDGSNFTLKIRSTKLEDSAMYFCASRANRGSTDTQYFGPGTRLTVL.

The J gene is TRBJ1-1, the V gene TRBV5-1; the D gene is possibly TRBD1 (6 bases). Germline assignment: CDR1 SGHRS and CDR2 YFSETQ. V dropped 3 bases and J dropped 2 bases, with 14 bases sitting between them. CDR3 length: 15 amino acids. The CDR3 DNA reads as TGCGCCAGCAGCTCGGGTGGGGGCCTTAACACTGAAGCTTTCTTT. Translating gives CASSSGGGLNTEAFF. Filled out from reference TRBV5-1 and TRBJ1-1, the complete variable domain reads KAGVTQTPRYLIKTRGQQVTLSCSPISGHRSVSWYQQTPGQGLQFLFEYFSETQRNKGNFPGRFSGRQFSNSRSEMNVSTLELGDSALYLCASSSGGGLNTEAFFGQGTRLTVV.

This clonotype was recorded a few times. The genes are TRBV7-9 and TRBJ2-7, with D uncertain. Germline CDR1 SEHNR, CDR2 FQNEAQ (reference sequence). The CDR3 sequence is 14 residues long. Deletions cut 3 bases from V and 1 base from J, with 10 bases between. In DNA form, the CDR3 reads TGTGCCAGCAGCTTTCTCCCGGTTTCCTACGAGCAGTACTTC. This encodes CASSFLPVSYEQYF. Full variable domain (remainder filled in from reference TRBV7-9 and TRBJ2-7): DTGVSQNPRHKITKRGQNVTFRCDPISEHNRLYWYRQTLGQGPEFLTYFQNEAQLEKSRLLSDRFSAERPKGSFSTLEIQRTEQGDSAMYLCASSFLPVSYEQYFGPGTRLTVT.

V is TRBV12-3 or TRBV12-4 and J is TRBJ2-1; a possible D gene is TRBD2 (6 bases). V was trimmed by 0 bases and J by 3 bases, leaving 18 bases between them. This CDR3 has 18 residues. The CDR3 DNA follows: TGTGCCAGCAGTTTAGCCACCAGGAGGGCCGTGGGCTACAATGAGCAGTTCTTC. Translating it yields CASSLATRRAVGYNEQFF.

At least ten counts were recorded for this clonotype. The J gene is TRBJ2-5, the V gene TRBV25-1; D remains ambiguous. From germline, CDR1 is MGHDK and CDR2 SYGVNS. The CDR3 is 13 residues long. Trimming took off 4 bases at V and 4 bases at J, with 10 bases between the two ends. The CDR3 loop reads CASSATASETQYF. CDR3 nucleotides: TGTGCCAGCAGTGCGACTGCCTCAGAGACCCAGTACTTC.